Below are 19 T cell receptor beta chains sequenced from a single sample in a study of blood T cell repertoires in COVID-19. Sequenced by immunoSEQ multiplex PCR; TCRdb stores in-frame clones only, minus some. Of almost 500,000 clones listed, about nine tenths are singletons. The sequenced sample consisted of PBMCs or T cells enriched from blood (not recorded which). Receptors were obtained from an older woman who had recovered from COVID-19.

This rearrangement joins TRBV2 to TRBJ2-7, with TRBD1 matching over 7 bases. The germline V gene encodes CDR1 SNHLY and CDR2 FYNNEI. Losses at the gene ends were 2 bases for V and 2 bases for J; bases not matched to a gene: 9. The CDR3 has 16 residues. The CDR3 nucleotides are TGTGCCAGCAGTGAATTGGCGACAGGGCAAACCTACGAGCAGTACGTC. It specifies CASSELATGQTYEQYV.

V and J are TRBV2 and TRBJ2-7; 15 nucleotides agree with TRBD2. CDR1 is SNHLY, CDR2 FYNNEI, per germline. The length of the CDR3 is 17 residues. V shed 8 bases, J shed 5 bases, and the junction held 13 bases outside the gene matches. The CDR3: CASAQAPGLAGGNEQYV. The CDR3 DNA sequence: TGTGCCAGCGCCCAGGCACCGGGACTAGCGGGGGGTAACGAGCAGTACGTC.

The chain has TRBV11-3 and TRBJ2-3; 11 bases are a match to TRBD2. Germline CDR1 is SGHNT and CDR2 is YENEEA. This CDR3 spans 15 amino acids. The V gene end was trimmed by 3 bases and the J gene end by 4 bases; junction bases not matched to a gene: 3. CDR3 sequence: CASSLGSGGADTQYF. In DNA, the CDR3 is TGTGCCAGCAGCTTGGGTAGCGGGGGGGCAGATACGCAGTATTTT.

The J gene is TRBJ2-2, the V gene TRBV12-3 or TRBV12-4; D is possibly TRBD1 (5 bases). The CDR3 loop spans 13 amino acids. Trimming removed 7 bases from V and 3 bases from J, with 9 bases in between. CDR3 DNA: TGTGCCAGCAAGGGGCAGGACACCGGGGAGCTGTTTTTT. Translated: CASKGQDTGELFF.

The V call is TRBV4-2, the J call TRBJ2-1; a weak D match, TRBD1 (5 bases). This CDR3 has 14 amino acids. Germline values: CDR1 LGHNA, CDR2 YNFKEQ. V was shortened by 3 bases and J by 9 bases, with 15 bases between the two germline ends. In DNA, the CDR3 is TGTGCCAGCAGCCAGCCACTCTTAGGGGCTGAGCAGTTCTTC. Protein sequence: CASSQPLLGAEQFF.

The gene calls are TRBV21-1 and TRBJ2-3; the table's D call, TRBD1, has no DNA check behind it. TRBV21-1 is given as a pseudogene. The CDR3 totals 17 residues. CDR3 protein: CASSKAVGQGYTDTQYF. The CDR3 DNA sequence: TGTGCCAGCAGCAAAGCAGTTGGACAGGGTTATACAGATACGCAGTATTTT.

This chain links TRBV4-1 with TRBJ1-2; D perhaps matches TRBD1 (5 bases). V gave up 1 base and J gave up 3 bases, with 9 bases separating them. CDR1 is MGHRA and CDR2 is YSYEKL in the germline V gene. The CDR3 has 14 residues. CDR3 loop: CASSQGVGDYGYTF. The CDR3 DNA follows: TGCGCCAGCAGCCAAGGGGTAGGGGACTATGGCTACACCTTC.

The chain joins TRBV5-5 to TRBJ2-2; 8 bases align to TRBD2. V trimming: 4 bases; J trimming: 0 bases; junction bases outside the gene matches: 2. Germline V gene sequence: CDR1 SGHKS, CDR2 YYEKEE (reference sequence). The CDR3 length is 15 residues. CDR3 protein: CASSILAANTGELFF. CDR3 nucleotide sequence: TGTGCCAGCAGCATACTAGCGGCGAACACCGGGGAGCTGTTTTTT.

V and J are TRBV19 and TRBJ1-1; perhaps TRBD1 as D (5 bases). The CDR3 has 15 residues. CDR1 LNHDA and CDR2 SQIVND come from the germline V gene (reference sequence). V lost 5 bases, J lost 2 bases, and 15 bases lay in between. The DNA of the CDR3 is TGTGCCAGTAGTCCCTTTGGGGGGGGTAACACTGAAGCTTTCTTT. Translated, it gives CASSPFGGGNTEAFF.

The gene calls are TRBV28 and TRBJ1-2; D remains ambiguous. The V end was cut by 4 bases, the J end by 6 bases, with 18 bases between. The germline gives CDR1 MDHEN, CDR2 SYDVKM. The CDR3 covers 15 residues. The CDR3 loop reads CASSSSTGRDNGYTF. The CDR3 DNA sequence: TGTGCCAGCAGTTCATCTACCGGGAGGGATAATGGCTACACCTTC.

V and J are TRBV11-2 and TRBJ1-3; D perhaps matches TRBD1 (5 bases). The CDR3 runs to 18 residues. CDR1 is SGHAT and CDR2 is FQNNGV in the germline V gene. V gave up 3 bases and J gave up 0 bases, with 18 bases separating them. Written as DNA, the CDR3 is TGTGCCAGCAGCTTTAGGCAAACGTTGGGACTCTCTGGAAACACCATATATTTT. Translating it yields CASSFRQTLGLSGNTIYF.

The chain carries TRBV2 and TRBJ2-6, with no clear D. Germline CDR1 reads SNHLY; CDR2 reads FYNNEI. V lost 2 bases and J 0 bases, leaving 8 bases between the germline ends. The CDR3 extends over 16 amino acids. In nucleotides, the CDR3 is TGTGCCAGCAGTGAACTCTCGGGCTCTGGGGCCAACGTCCTGACTTTC. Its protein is CASSELSGSGANVLTF.

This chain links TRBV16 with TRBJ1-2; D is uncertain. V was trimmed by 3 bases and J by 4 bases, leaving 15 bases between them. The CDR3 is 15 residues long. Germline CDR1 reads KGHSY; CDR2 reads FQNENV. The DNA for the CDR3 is TGTGCCAGCAGCCAGGGCACGAGGGCTGGCTATGGCTACACCTTC. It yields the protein CASSQGTRAGYGYTF.

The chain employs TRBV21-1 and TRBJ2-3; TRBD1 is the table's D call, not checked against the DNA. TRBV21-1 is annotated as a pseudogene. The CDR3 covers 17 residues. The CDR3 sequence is CASSKTKTVARSDTQYF. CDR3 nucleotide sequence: TGTGCCAGCAGCAAAACCAAGACAGTGGCTCGGTCGGATACGCAGTATTTT.

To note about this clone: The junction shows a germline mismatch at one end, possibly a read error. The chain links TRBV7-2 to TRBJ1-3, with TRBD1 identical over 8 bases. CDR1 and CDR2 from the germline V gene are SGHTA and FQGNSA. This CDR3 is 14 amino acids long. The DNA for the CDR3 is TGTGCCAGCAGCCTAGCGGGACAGGCCTCTCTCATATATTTT. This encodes CASSLAGQASLIYF.

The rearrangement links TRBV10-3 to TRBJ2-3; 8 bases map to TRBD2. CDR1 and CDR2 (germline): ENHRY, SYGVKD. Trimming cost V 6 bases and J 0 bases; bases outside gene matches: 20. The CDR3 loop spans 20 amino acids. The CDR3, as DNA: TGTGCCATCAGGGGGGACCCACTAGCGGAGTCGACAACTAGCACAGATACGCAGTATTTT. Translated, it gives CAIRGDPLAESTTSTDTQYF.

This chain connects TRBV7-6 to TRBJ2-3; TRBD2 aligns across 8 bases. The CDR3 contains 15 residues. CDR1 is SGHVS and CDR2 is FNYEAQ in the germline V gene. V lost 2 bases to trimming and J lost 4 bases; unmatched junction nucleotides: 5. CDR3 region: CASSLLGGAPDTQYF. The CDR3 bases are TGTGCCAGCAGCTTACTCGGGGGGGCCCCAGATACGCAGTATTTT.

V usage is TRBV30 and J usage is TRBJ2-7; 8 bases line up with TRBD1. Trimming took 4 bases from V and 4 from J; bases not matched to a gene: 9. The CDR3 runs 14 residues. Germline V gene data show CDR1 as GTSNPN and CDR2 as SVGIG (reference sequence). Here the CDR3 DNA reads TGTGCCTGGACCAAACCGGGACAGGATTACGAGCAGTACTTC. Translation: CAWTKPGQDYEQYF.

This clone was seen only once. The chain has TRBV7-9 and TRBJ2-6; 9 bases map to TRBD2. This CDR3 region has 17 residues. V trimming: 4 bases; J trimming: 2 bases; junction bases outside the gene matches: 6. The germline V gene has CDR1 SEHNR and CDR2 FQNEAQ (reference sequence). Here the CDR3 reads CASSWGLAGPGANVLTF. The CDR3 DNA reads TGTGCCAGCAGCTGGGGGCTAGCGGGGCCTGGGGCCAACGTCCTGACTTTC.